The source of this TCR beta chain is a study of identical twins. Study-level points and caveats: Out-of-frame beta chain sequences displayed weaker excess sharing between twins.

TCRdb fed the 5' RACE reads into MiXCR, producing one record per CDR3 protein. This sample has roughly 750,000 distinct CDR3 sequences, with around 20% found just once. The CDR3 runs to 14 residues. Per the germline V gene, CDR1 is ENHRY and CDR2 is SYGVKD. Trimming pared 6 bases from V and 10 bases from J, leaving 16 bases between. This clonotype appeared a few times. Its target is not known. In addition, the sample was reused for a study of T cells expressing NK-cell markers.

Sequenced sample: PBMCs. The receptor's source is a woman younger than 30 in good health. The genes are TRBV10-3 and TRBJ1-6; D is perhaps TRBD1 (5 bases). DNA for the CDR3: TGTGCCATCAGGGGGGACCCAGGAGAATCACCCCTCCACTTT. Encoded protein: CAIRGDPGESPLHF.